A selection of T cell receptor beta chains follows, all from one sample in a study of blood T cells in healthy people across ages. TCRdb processed the 5' RACE reads anew with MiXCR; each CDR3 protein has one entry. The sample lists hundreds of thousands of distinct CDR3 sequences, roughly 50% seen once, with around a quarter in the top ten. Input material: blood. These receptors all stem from a man in his forties in good health. Each CDR3 is given without its conserved first and last residue.

TRBJ2-5	TRBV5-5	ASTRAIQETQY
TRBJ2-4	TRBV7-9	ASTPGAGKAKNIQY
-	TRBV7-8	ASSLFPSRLAGYEQY
TRBJ2-1	TRBV5-1	ASSLGGGEGSFVFPLRYNEQF
TRBJ2-1	TRBV9	ASSVETLQGNEQF
TRBJ2-3	TRBV29-1	SVVITASTDTQY
TRBJ2-2	TRBV6-1	ASRTVRGVNTGELF
TRBJ2-3	TRBV29-1	SAQDRDSGY
TRBJ2-6	TRBV9	AGSLTSRDGGAGANVLT
TRBJ2-3	TRBV24-1	ATSDRSGSSTDTQY
TRBJ2-5	TRBV14	ASSQDWGGGTQY
TRBJ1-5	TRBV4-2	ASSQATGSNQPQH
TRBJ1-1	TRBV21-1	ASRQWVATEAF
TRBJ2-5	TRBV14	ASSQLAGLQETQY
TRBJ2-7	TRBV7-9	ASRTDKWGLALYEQY
TRBJ1-2	TRBV20-1	SAVGDGQLAYGYT
TRBJ1-1	TRBV2	ASSARRRPAF
TRBJ2-7	TRBV29-1	SVRDGNYEQY
TRBJ2-1	TRBV12-3/TRBV12-4	ASSQSGGPGNEQF
TRBJ2-3	TRBV11-2	ASSVGTQRTQY
TRBJ1-2	TRBV28	ASSLIGGSEGVNYGYT
TRBJ2-1	TRBV5-1	ASSLGGEGYNEQF